The clone carrying this T cell receptor beta chain showed up just once. Its antigen remains unknown. Other DNA sequences of this sample code for an identical CDR3. Original data processing: There were no quality scores in the junction-only immunoSEQ sequences, so filtering differed. The repertoire was sequenced with immunoSEQ multiplex PCR; TCRdb's copy has only in-frame clones and lacks some. D and trimming come from the DNA, and the V and J calls and clone size come from that table. The table lists approximately 1.9 million clones, 90% to 95% of them singletons. Naive CD8 cells lacked CD45RO and underwent positive selection for CCR7, leaving out terminally differentiated effector memory CD45RA+ cells. The V and J ends lost 5 bases and 0 bases respectively, with 8 bases between them. Germline V gene data show CDR1 as MDHEN and CDR2 as SYDVKM. The CDR3 totals 13 residues. The data stem from a study of shared clonotypes between healthy human individuals.

Study findings and constraints: Roughly 5% was the fraction of naive CD4 clonotypes found shared across a few donors.

This chain joins TRBV28 and TRBJ2-7; D uncertain. The specimen sequenced was naive CD8+ T cells from PBMCs. The TCR sequence derives from a man younger than 35 in good health. Some clones in this sample may be carry-over from other donors' samples. CDR3 DNA: TGTGCCAGCAGTCCCGTTTCCTCCTACGAGCAGTACTTC. Translation gives CASSPVSSYEQYF.